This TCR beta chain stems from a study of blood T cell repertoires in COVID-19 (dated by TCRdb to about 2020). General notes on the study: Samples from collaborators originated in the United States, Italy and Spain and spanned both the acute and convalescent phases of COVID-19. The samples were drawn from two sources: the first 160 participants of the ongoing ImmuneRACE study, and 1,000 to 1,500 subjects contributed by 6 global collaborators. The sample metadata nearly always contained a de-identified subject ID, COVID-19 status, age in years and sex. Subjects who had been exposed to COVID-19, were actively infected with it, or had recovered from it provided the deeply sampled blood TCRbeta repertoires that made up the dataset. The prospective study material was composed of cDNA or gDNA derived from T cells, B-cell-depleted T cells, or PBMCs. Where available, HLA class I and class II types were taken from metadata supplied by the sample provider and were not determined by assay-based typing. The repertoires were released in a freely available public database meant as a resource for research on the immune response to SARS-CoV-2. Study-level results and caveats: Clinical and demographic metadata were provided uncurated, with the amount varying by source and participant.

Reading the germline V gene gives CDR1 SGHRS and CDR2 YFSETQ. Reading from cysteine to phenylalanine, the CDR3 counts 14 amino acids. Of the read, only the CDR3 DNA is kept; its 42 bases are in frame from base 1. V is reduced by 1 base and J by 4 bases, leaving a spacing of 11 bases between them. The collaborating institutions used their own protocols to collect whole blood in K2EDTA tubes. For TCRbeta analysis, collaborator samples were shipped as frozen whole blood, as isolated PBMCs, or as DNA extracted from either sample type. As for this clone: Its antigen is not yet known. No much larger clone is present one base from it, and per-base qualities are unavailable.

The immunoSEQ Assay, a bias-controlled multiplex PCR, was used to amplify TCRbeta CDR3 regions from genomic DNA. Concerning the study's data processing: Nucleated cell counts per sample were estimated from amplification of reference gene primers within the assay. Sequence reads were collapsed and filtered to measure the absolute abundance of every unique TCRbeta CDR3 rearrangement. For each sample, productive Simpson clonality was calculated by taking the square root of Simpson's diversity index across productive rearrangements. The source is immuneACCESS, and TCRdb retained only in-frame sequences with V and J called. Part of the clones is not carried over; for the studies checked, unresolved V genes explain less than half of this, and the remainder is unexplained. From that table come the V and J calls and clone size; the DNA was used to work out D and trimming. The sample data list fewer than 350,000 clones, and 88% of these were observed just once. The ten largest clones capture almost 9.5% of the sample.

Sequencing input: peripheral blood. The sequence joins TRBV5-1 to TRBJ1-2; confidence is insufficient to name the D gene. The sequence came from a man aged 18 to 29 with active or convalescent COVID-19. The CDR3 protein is CASSLTGTGYGYTF. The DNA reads TGCGCCAGCAGCTTGACGGGAACTGGCTATGGCTACACCTTC. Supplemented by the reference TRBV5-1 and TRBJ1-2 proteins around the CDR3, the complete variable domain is KAGVTQTPRYLIKTRGQQVTLSCSPISGHRSVSWYQQTPGQGLQFLFEYFSETQRNKGNFPGRFSGRQFSNSRSEMNVSTLELGDSALYLCASSLTGTGYGYTFGSGTRLTVV.